Sequencing of this TCR beta chain was carried out in a study of blood T cell repertoires in COVID-19. Study context: T cells, B-cell-depleted T cells, or PBMCs provided the cDNA or gDNA that served as material.

As handled by the study authors: Amplification of reference gene primers was used by the study to estimate nucleated cell counts. Generated by immunoSEQ multiplex PCR, the TCRdb table keeps only in-frame clones and is missing some. V and J calls and clone size are given by that table; D and trimming were obtained from the DNA. The table records about half a million clones, approximately 92% of them present only once. The sample taken for sequencing was peripheral blood. This receptor was obtained from a man aged 18 to 29 with COVID-19, enrolled during active disease.

The CDR3 nucleotides are TGTGCCAGCAGCTTAGGGGGGGGAAGTTTGAACACTGAAGCTTTCTTT. Translated, it gives CASSLGGGSLNTEAFF. J is TRBJ1-1 and V is TRBV11-3; D may be TRBD1 (5 bases). Per the germline V gene, CDR1 is SGHNT and CDR2 is YENEEA. Trimming stripped 1 base from V and 0 bases from J, with 12 bases between. This CDR3 is 16 amino acids long.